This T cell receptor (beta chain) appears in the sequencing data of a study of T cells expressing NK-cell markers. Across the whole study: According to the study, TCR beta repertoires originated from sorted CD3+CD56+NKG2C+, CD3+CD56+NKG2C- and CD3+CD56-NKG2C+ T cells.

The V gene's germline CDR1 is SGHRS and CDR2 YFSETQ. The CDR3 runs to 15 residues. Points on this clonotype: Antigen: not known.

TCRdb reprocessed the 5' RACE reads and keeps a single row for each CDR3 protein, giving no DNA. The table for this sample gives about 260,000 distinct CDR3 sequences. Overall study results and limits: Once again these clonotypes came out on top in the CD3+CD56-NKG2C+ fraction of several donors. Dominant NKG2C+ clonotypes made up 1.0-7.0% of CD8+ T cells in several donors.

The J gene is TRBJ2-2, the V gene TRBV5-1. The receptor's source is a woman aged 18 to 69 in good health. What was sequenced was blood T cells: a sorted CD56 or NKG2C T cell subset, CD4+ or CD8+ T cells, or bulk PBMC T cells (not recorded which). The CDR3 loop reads CASSLGRVTTGELFF.